The rows below give T cell receptor beta chains drawn from one sample of a study of beta chain features in type 1 diabetes. Profiled with immunoSEQ multiplex PCR; TCRdb holds only in-frame clones, not every one. The table has roughly 610,000 clones, 15% seen once. The sequencing input was naive CD4+ T cells from blood. These receptors originate from a man younger than 30 in good health. CDR3s include the opening cysteine and the closing phenylalanine or tryptophan. For some rows the clone size is stated as once, few or many, or as a class when expanded; others skip it.

j_call v_call clone_size cdr3_aa
TRBJ1-6 TRBV25-1 few CASSEWGGRRPGSPLHF
TRBJ2-4 TRBV25-1 few CASSLLAGGGNIQYF
TRBJ1-2 TRBV7-9 - CASSLIPRRTIYNYGYTF
TRBJ2-2 TRBV10-3 many CAIGVTGNTGELFF
TRBJ2-6 TRBV29-1 - CSVSSGANVLTF
TRBJ2-1 TRBV9 - CASSVIGTGGEQFF
TRBJ1-1 TRBV11-1 - CASSPREGGHTEAFF
TRBJ2-1 TRBV21-1 few CASSLRIGQGLYNEQFF
TRBJ2-7 TRBV27 few CATKTSSYEQYF
TRBJ2-2 TRBV4-1 few CASSRGPGTGELFF
TRBJ1-2 TRBV29-1 few CSVGDRGYGYTF
TRBJ1-4 TRBV29-1 few CSVSVASEKLFF
TRBJ2-6 TRBV14 - CASSQPGLWEVGANVLTF
TRBJ2-7 TRBV27 - CASSLKDAYEQYF
TRBJ1-2 TRBV10-3 few CAITEGFGGYTF
TRBJ1-1 TRBV5-1 few CASSLTDRGLTEAFF
TRBJ1-5 TRBV25-1 few CASSETGGHQPQHF
TRBJ2-3 TRBV11-2 - CASSLGQGAQYF
TRBJ2-1 TRBV7-9 - CASSATSGRAGFF
TRBJ1-3 TRBV15 few CATRRGFGNTIYF
TRBJ1-1 TRBV30 few CAWRELYTEAFF
TRBJ1-3 TRBV7-2 few CASSRSSGNTIYF
TRBJ2-5 TRBV7-2 - CASSLRTSGARETQYF
TRBJ2-7 TRBV18 - CASSPMTGGELNEQYF
TRBJ2-7 TRBV6-6 - CASSPPGQTYEQYF
TRBJ1-1 TRBV6-5 - CASSPPENTEAFF
TRBJ2-1 TRBV7-2 few CASSFRTSGSSYNEQFF
TRBJ2-1 TRBV28 few CASSSPNLAGGPKTGDEQFF
TRBJ2-7 TRBV7-6 - CASSRLLPKGKESYEQYF
TRBJ1-6 TRBV25-1 - CASSEMGQTWDSPLHF
TRBJ2-1 TRBV9 - CASSGLAGYNEQFF
TRBJ2-1 TRBV5-1 few CASSSLHNEQFF
TRBJ1-2 TRBV7-2 - CASSPPGATANYGYTF
TRBJ1-1 TRBV7-6 - CASSLGGSGSEAFF
TRBJ2-5 TRBV21-1 - CASGTSREEGETQYF
TRBJ1-2 TRBV11-1 - CASSSVGEGNTF
TRBJ2-1 TRBV2 - CASSERLAGGRDEQFF
TRBJ2-5 TRBV27 few CASSLTGVGETQYF
TRBJ2-1 TRBV29-1 - CSGRRGSPNEQFF
TRBJ2-3 TRBV23-1 few CASKDRLGVADTQYF
TRBJ2-2 TRBV5-1 - CASSLVGQITGELFF
TRBJ1-5 TRBV2 few CASRSSNQPQHF
TRBJ2-3 TRBV5-1 few CASSRDAREYF
TRBJ2-3 TRBV9 - CASSVAERQGSTDTQYF